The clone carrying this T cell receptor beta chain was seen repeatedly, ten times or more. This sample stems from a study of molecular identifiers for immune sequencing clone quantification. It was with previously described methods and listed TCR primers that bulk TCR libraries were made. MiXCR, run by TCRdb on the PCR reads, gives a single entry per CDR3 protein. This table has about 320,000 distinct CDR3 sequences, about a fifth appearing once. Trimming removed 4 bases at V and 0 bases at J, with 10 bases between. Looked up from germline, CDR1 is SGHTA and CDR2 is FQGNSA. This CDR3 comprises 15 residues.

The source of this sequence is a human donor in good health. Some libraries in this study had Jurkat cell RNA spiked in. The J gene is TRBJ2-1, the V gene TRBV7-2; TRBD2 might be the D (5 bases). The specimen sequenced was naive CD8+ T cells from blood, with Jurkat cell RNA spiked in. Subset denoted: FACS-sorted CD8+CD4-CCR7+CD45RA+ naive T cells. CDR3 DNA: TGTGCCAGCAGCTCAAGCGGTTTCTCCTACAATGAGCAGTTCTTC. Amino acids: CASSSSGFSYNEQFF.